This TCR beta chain comes out of a study of blood T cell repertoires in COVID-19. Remarks on this clone: At one end, the junction sequence differs from germline, possibly due to a read error.

TCRdb keeps only in-frame clones here, not all; method: immunoSEQ multiplex PCR. The data contain around 270,000 clones, 65% to 85% of them singletons. The CDR3 is 12 residues long. The V gene's germline CDR1 is DFQATT and CDR2 SNEGSKA (reference sequence). This TCR was recovered from a woman aged 40 to 50 who had recovered from COVID-19. Input material: peripheral blood. V usage is TRBV20-1 and J usage is TRBJ2-1; tentative D call: TRBD2 (6 bases). The CDR3, as DNA: TGCAGTGCTAGTATGGGAGGACGCTTCTCCCTCTTC. It specifies CSASMGGRFSLF.